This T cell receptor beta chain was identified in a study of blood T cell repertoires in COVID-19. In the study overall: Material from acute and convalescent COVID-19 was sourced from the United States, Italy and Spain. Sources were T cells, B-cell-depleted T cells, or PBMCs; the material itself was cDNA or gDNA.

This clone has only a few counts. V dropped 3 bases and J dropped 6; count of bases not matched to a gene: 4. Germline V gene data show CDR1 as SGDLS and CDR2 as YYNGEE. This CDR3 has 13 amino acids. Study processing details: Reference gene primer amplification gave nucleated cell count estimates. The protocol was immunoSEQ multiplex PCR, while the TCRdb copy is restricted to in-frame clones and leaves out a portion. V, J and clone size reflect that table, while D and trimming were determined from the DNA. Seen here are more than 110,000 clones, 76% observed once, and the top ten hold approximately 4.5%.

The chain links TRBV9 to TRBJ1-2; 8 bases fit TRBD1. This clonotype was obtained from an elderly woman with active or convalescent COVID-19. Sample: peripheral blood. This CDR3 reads CASSARQGHGYTF. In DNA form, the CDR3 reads TGTGCCAGCAGCGCCAGACAGGGGCATGGCTACACCTTC.